This T cell receptor beta chain was sequenced for a study of lymphopenia after photon versus proton radiotherapy. This CDR3 has 15 amino acids. Trimming left V 3 bases short and J 7 bases short, with 18 bases between. CDR1 and CDR2 (germline): MGHRA, YSYEKL. A remark on this clone: Its target is not known.

The repertoire was sequenced with immunoSEQ multiplex PCR; TCRdb's copy has only in-frame clones and lacks some. The repertoire holds thousands of clones, with roughly two thirds as singletons. Study-wide results and limits: Survival link was tested only in deceased patients; proton benefit remains a possibility. After lymphocyte nadir, photon-treated repertoires showed oligoclonal expansion, especially CD8+ Temra. A bigger post-nadir fall in TCR diversity correlated inversely with survival time in deceased patients. Proton therapy kept repertoires fairly stable, unlike photons, which gained effector/memory cells.

V and J are TRBV4-1 and TRBJ1-1; TRBD1 is a possible D gene (5 bases). The clonotype originates from a man at least 80 years old with esophageal cancer. Specimen: peripheral blood, collected from a patient treated with proton-based radiotherapy. Written as DNA, the CDR3 is TGCGCCAGCAGCCACGATGGGGCCGGGGGGAATGAAGCTTTCTTT. The encoded protein is CASSHDGAGGNEAFF.